This TCR beta chain was sequenced in a study of blood T cells in healthy people across ages. Combining a sample-barcoded 5' primer with a J-beta primer mix, a second PCR ran for roughly 7 to 12 cycles. Using its own MiXCR run on the 5' RACE reads, TCRdb lists one record per CDR3 protein. This table holds about 1.8 million distinct CDR3 sequences, about 50% found once. This CDR3 comprises 15 residues. Germline CDR1 MDHEN, CDR2 SYDVKM. Sample: blood. This TCR was recovered from a woman aged 40 to 50 in good health. This chain links TRBV28 with TRBJ2-7; TRBD2 might be the D (6 bases). The end of the DNA aligns better with TRBJ2-4, so the J call may be wrong. CDR3 bases: TGTGCCAGCAGTCATAGACAGAGAGGAGGGGACATTCAGTACTTC. This sequence encodes CASSHRQRGGDIQYF.